This T cell receptor (beta chain) comes out of a study of post-analysis software for immune sequencing data. The V gene's germline CDR1 is SQVTM and CDR2 ANQGSEA. The CDR3 loop spans 10 amino acids. Trimming cost V 1 base and J 7 bases, with 4 bases left between them. Details on this clonotype: Its antigen is not known.

The TCR beta cDNA libraries contained unique molecular identifiers. TCRdb re-analysed the PCR reads in MiXCR, keeping a single row per CDR3 protein. The sample gives about 260,000 distinct CDR3 sequences, 36% of which show up once; around 4.7% is in the top ten. Study findings and constraints: Clustering by F measure revealed strong co-clustering among samples prepared together in one batch. Patients had higher frequencies than controls of roughly five TRBV segments, including TRBV5-6, TRBV5-1 and TRBV20-1.

V is TRBV29-1 and J is TRBJ1-2; no clear D. The sequenced material came from blood. This clonotype was sampled from a girl aged 5 to 17 with multiple sclerosis. CDR3 protein: CSVEAGGYTF. CDR3 DNA sequence: TGCAGCGTTGAAGCAGGTGGCTACACCTTC.